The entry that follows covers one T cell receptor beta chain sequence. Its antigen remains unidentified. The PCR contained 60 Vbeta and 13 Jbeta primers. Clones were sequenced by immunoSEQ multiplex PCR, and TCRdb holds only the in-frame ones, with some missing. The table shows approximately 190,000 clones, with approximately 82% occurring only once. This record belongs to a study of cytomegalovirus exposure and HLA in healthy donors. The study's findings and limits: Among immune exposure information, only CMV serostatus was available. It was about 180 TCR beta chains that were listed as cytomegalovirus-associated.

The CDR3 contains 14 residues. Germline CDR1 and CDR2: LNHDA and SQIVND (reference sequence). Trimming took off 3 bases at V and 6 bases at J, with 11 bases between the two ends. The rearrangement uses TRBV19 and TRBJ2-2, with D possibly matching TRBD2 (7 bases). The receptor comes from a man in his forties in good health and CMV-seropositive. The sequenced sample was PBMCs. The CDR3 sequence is CASSILGGAGELFF. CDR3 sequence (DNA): TGTGCCAGTAGTATTTTAGGGGGGGCCGGGGAGCTGTTTTTT.